The rows below give T cell receptor beta chains drawn from one sample of a study of blood T cells in healthy people across ages. Using its own MiXCR run on the 5' RACE reads, TCRdb lists one record per CDR3 protein. Of roughly 800,000 distinct CDR3 sequences in the sample, roughly 25% were seen once. The sample was also linked to a second study, of T cells of mothers and their children.

The sequenced material came from blood. These receptor sequences come from a boy aged 5-17 years in good health. The CDR3 runs from the conserved cysteine through the conserved F or W. A D gene is named only where the DNA matches it firmly. Size is omitted from some rows. Given values are once, few, many or a class for expanded clones.

V gene	clone size	D gene	J gene	CDR3 DNA	CDR3 protein
TRBV28	.	TRBD2	TRBJ2-1	TGTGCCAGCAATCTCGGACTAGCGGGAGTGTCTGAGCAGTTCTTC	CASNLGLAGVSEQFF
TRBV2	.	.	TRBJ1-5	TGTGCCAGCAGTGAAGAAGGTCAGCCCCAGCATTTT	CASSEEGQPQHF
TRBV7-2	few	.	TRBJ2-5	TGTGCCAGCAGAACCGGGACTCACCAAGAGACCCAGTACTTC	CASRTGTHQETQYF
TRBV20-1	.	.	TRBJ1-2	TGCAGTGCTCCTGCCCGGGGCACACGTGGAGGCTACACCTTC	CSAPARGTRGGYTF
TRBV6-2/TRBV6-3	many	.	TRBJ2-1	TGTGCCAGCAGTTCTCGTTACAATGAGCAGTTCTTC	CASSSRYNEQFF
TRBV5-1	.	TRBD1	TRBJ1-4	TGCGCCAGCAGCCGCCGGGACAGGGCCGAAAAACTGTTTTTT	CASSRRDRAEKLFF
TRBV12-3/TRBV12-4	few	.	TRBJ1-1	TGTGCCAGCAGCGACAGAACCTTTGAAGCTTTCTTT	CASSDRTFEAFF
TRBV7-2	.	TRBD1	TRBJ1-2	TGTGCCAGCAGCTTTTACCGGGACAGGGACGGCTACACCTTC	CASSFYRDRDGYTF
TRBV3-1	.	.	TRBJ2-1	TGTGCCAGCAGCCAAGACGCCAGCTACAATGAGCAGTTCTTC	CASSQDASYNEQFF
TRBV28	.	TRBD2	TRBJ2-1	TGTGCCAGCAGTTTAGCGGGGGGCGTTAGCTCCTACAATGAGCAGTTCTTC	CASSLAGGVSSYNEQFF
TRBV27	few	.	TRBJ2-7	TGTGCCAGCAGCCTCTCGGGACTCTCCAGCTCCTACGAGCAGTACTTC	CASSLSGLSSSYEQYF
TRBV29-1	.	.	TRBJ1-1	TGCAGCGCCACCATAAACACTGAAGCTTTCTTT	CSATINTEAFF
TRBV9	.	TRBD1	TRBJ2-7	TGTGCCAGCAGCGGTGGACAGGGACTCTACGAGCAGTACTTC	CASSGGQGLYEQYF
TRBV20-1	.	.	TRBJ1-1	TGCAGTGCTAGGGAGCAAACTGAAGCTTTCTTT	CSAREQTEAFF
TRBV28	.	.	TRBJ2-3	TGTGACAGCAGTTTCTCTAGCCCTAGCACAGATACGCAGTATTTT	CDSSFSSPSTDTQYF
TRBV29-1	few	.	TRBJ2-5	TGCAGCGGGGCGGGCGTCCAAGAGACCCAGTACTTC	CSGAGVQETQYF
TRBV7-2	few	TRBD2	TRBJ2-7	TGTGCCAGCAGCACGACTAGCGGGAGTTACGAGCAGTACTTC	CASSTTSGSYEQYF
TRBV18	few	TRBD2	TRBJ2-1	TGTGCCAGCTCACCTCTCCGGACTAGCGGCTACAATGAGCAGTTCTTC	CASSPLRTSGYNEQFF
TRBV12-3/TRBV12-4	few	.	TRBJ1-2	TGTGCCAGCAGTCCAGACACAGGGACTGGCTACACCTTC	CASSPDTGTGYTF
TRBV7-9	.	.	TRBJ2-5	TGTGCCAGCAGCTTGCTTGAAGGTTTCCCGGGGACCCAGTACTTC	CASSLLEGFPGTQYF
TRBV30	few	.	TRBJ2-4	TGTGCCTGGAGTCGACACTTCGACGGGAACATTCAGTACTTC	CAWSRHFDGNIQYF
TRBV5-8	.	.	TRBJ2-3	TGTGCCAGCAGCTTGACCGGACATGGACCTAGCACAGATACGCAGTATTTT	CASSLTGHGPSTDTQYF
TRBV2	few	TRBD2	TRBJ2-1	TGTGCCAGCAGTGATCGTAGCGGGGCTAGGAATGAGCAGTTCTTC	CASSDRSGARNEQFF
TRBV24-1	few	.	TRBJ1-5	TGTGCCACCAGTGGGGCAGGTCCTTACGATCAGCCCCAGCATTTT	CATSGAGPYDQPQHF
TRBV29-1	.	.	TRBJ2-3	TGCAGCGTTGAGGACGGAAACACAGATACGCAGTATTTT	CSVEDGNTDTQYF
TRBV19	few	TRBD1	TRBJ2-5	TGTGCCAGTAGGTCGTGGGACAGTCAAGAGACCCAGTACTTC	CASRSWDSQETQYF
TRBV2	.	.	TRBJ2-1	TGTGCCAGCAGTGAAAATCCCGGTGAACCAGGGACTCGGGAGCAGTTCTTC	CASSENPGEPGTREQFF
TRBV7-2	.	.	TRBJ2-5	TGTGCCAGCAGCTTTGGGCACGTCGCACGTGAGACCCAGTACTTC	CASSFGHVARETQYF
TRBV18	few	.	TRBJ2-7	TGTGCCAGCTCACCACCGACGGAGCCCTACGAGCAGTACTTC	CASSPPTEPYEQYF
TRBV9	.	.	TRBJ2-7	TGTGCCAGCAGCGTAGGAGGTGTCGACGAGCAGTACTTC	CASSVGGVDEQYF
TRBV5-1	.	TRBD2	TRBJ2-3	TGCGCCAGCAGCTCTAGCGGGGGCGAGGAAGATACGCAGTATTTT	CASSSSGGEEDTQYF
TRBV29-1	few	TRBD2	TRBJ2-5	TGCAGCGTTGATGAGGGGACTAGCGTCGGTCCAGAGACCCAGTACTTC	CSVDEGTSVGPETQYF
TRBV20-1	.	.	TRBJ1-6	TGCAGTGCTAGAATGTCAGGACAGAGAAATTCACCCCTCCACTTT	CSARMSGQRNSPLHF
TRBV9	many	TRBD2	TRBJ2-1	TGTGCCAGCAGCGGCCACGGGAGGGGGACCTACAATGAGCAGTTCTTC	CASSGHGRGTYNEQFF
TRBV6-5	.	TRBD1	TRBJ1-6	TGTGCCAGCAGTTTGACAGGGGAGAATTCACCCCTCCACTTT	CASSLTGENSPLHF
TRBV12-3/TRBV12-4	.	.	TRBJ2-3	TGTGCCAGCAGTTTATATCTTGACAGGCCTTTAACAGATACGCAGTATTTT	CASSLYLDRPLTDTQYF
TRBV28	.	TRBD1	TRBJ2-7	TGTGCCAGCAGTTACAGGGGGCTGGAGGCCTACGAGCAGTACTTC	CASSYRGLEAYEQYF
TRBV19	.	TRBD2	TRBJ2-1	TGTGCCAGTAGTCCTGGGACTAGCGGGAGGGCTCTTTTGGGTGAGCAGTTCTTC	CASSPGTSGRALLGEQFF
TRBV5-1	.	.	TRBJ2-7	TGCGCCAGCAGCTTGGTCCCCACGGGAGCTACCTACGAGCAGTACTTC	CASSLVPTGATYEQYF
TRBV28	.	.	TRBJ2-5	TGTGCCAGCAGAACTGCCAGGGAGGAGACCCAGTACTTC	CASRTAREETQYF
TRBV6-5	.	TRBD1	TRBJ2-5	TGTGCCAGCAGTCGACAGGGCGGCAAAGAGACCCAGTACTTC	CASSRQGGKETQYF
TRBV20-1	.	TRBD2	TRBJ2-5	TGCAGTGCTATTAAACTAGCGGGAGTAGGAGAGACCCAGTACTTC	CSAIKLAGVGETQYF
TRBV6-2/TRBV6-3	.	.	TRBJ2-7	TGTGCAACCAGACCCCCGCCAGGTACCTACGAGCAGTACTTC	CATRPPPGTYEQYF
TRBV6-2/TRBV6-3	.	TRBD1	TRBJ1-2	TGTGCCAGCAGACCCAATAGACAGGGCTACGGCTACACCTTC	CASRPNRQGYGYTF
TRBV28	few	TRBD1	TRBJ1-4	TGTGCCAGCAGTTGGGGACAGGGGGCTCGGAAAGCTTCTGAAAAACTGTTTTTT	CASSWGQGARKASEKLFF
TRBV20-1	many	TRBD1	TRBJ1-6	TGCAGTGCGCCTCCCGGGACAGATGCCTCACCCCTCCACTTT	CSAPPGTDASPLHF
TRBV28	.	TRBD1	TRBJ2-2	TGTGCCAGCAGTTCTGACAGGGGACCGAACACCGGGGAGCTGTTTTTT	CASSSDRGPNTGELFF
TRBV4-3	many	.	TRBJ2-5	TGCGCCAGCAGCCAGGATTCGACTACCCAAGTGACCCAGTACTTC	CASSQDSTTQVTQYF
TRBV29-1	few	.	TRBJ2-3	TGCAGCGTTGAGCCAGGGGCCAACACAGATACGCAGTATTTT	CSVEPGANTDTQYF
TRBV18	.	TRBD1	TRBJ2-1	TGTGCCAGCTCAGGACAGGCGAGCTCCTACAATGAGCAGTTCTTC	CASSGQASSYNEQFF
TRBV6-2/TRBV6-3	.	TRBD1	TRBJ2-2	TGTGCCAGCAGCCGGAACAGGGGACCCGGGGAGCTGTTTTTT	CASSRNRGPGELFF
TRBV7-9	.	TRBD2	TRBJ2-1	TGTGCCAGCAGCTTAGGAGGACTAGCGGGAGTGGGTGAGCAGTTCTTC	CASSLGGLAGVGEQFF
TRBV9	.	TRBD1	TRBJ1-4	TGTGCCAGCAGCGTGGGGACAGGGGCGTCGAATGAAAAACTGTTTTTT	CASSVGTGASNEKLFF